The rows below give T cell receptor beta chains drawn from one sample of a study. TCRdb re-called the RT-PCR reads through MiXCR, storing one row per CDR3 protein. The data contain around 700,000 distinct CDR3 sequences, around 14% of them singletons. The specimen sequenced was memory CD4+ T cells from blood. The receptor source for this set is a female donor in good health, serving as a healthy control. The conserved cysteine and the conserved F or W are not part of the CDR3 here. Fields, in order: J gene, V gene, CDR3 protein.

TRBJ2-1 | TRBV7-2 | ASSLRGTGGYDNEQF
TRBJ2-1 | TRBV19 | ASTEANEQF
TRBJ1-5 | TRBV20-1 | SASRTGMSNQPQH
TRBJ2-2 | TRBV7-3 | ASSLSRDNTGELF
TRBJ1-6 | TRBV7-2 | ASSSRTGDNSPLH
TRBJ2-1 | TRBV7-3 | ASSPTSGRVNEQF
TRBJ2-7 | TRBV18 | ASSPPGQGAREQY
TRBJ1-4 | TRBV4-1 | ASSQEGTGGEKLF
TRBJ2-5 | TRBV10-3 | AARQEVQETQY
TRBJ2-1 | TRBV20-1 | SAATTPGSGGSYNEQF
TRBJ2-1 | TRBV4-3 | ASSHWTGVLSGLAETHEQF
TRBJ1-4 | TRBV7-8 | ASSGLSNEKLF
TRBJ1-1 | TRBV12-3/TRBV12-4 | ASMDSGDTEAF
TRBJ2-7 | TRBV20-1 | SAGQPGTNFNEQY
TRBJ1-1 | TRBV5-1 | ASSNKMDRGEAF
TRBJ2-3 | TRBV7-3 | ASSPQPTWTDTQY
TRBJ2-5 | TRBV3-1 | ASSQGPETQY
TRBJ2-7 | TRBV4-3 | ASSQGTGQGGEQY
TRBJ2-5 | TRBV7-9 | ASHRTTQETQY
TRBJ2-3 | TRBV20-1 | SASPALAGRADTQY
TRBJ1-5 | TRBV20-1 | SARDLRTGEWGSNQPQH
TRBJ1-5 | TRBV20-1 | SVITRDRGNQPQH
TRBJ1-2 | TRBV7-2 | ASSWGQGLSYGYT